This TCR beta chain was captured by sequencing in a study of blood T cells in healthy people across ages. General study results and limits: The study found TCR beta diversity correlated strongly with naive T cell percentage.

As regards this clonotype: Its cognate antigen is unknown.

Germline V gives CDR1 MNHEY, CDR2 SVGAGI. The CDR3 consists of 13 residues. Ranging in age from roughly 6 to 100, the donors were healthy Caucasian individuals from Russia. Isolating PBMCs gave at least 6 million of these cells per sample. Primers used in a second PCR of roughly 7 to 11 cycles were a sample-barcoded 5' primer and a J-beta primer mix. Tags on each cDNA molecule came from a template-switch adaptor with 12 random nucleotides. Each CDR3 protein is one row after TCRdb ran MiXCR on the 5' RACE reads. Of over 1,200,000 distinct CDR3 sequences listed, roughly 64% are singletons. What was sequenced was blood. This receptor was taken from a man between 18 and 35 years old in good health. This rearrangement joins TRBV6-5 to TRBJ2-1; D is ambiguous. Matching the DNA end better, TRBJ2-7 makes the J call doubtful. This chain's CDR3 is CASSYSNRYEQYF. The CDR3 DNA follows: TGTGCCAGCAGTTACTCCAACCGCTACGAGCAGTACTTC.